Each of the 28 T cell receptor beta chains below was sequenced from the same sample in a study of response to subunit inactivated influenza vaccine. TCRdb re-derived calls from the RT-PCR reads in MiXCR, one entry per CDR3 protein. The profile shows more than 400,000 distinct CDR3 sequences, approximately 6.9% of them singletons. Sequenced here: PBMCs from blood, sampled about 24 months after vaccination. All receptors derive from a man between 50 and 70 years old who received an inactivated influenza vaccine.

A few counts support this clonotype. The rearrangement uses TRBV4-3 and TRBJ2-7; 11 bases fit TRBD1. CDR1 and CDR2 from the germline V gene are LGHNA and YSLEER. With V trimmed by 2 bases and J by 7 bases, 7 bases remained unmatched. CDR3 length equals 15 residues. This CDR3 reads CASSQNGQGAAEQYF. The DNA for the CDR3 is TGCGCCAGCAGCCAAAATGGACAGGGGGCGGCTGAGCAGTACTTC.

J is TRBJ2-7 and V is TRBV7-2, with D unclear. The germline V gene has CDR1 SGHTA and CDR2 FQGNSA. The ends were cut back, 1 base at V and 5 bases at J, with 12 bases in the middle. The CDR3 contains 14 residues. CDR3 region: CASSLGLVGDEQYF. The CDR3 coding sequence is TGTGCCAGCAGCTTAGGCCTAGTGGGTGACGAGCAGTACTTC.

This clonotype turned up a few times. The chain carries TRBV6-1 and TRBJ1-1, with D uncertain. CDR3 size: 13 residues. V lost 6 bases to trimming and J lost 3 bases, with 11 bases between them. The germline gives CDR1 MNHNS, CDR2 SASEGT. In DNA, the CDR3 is TGTGCCAGCAGACGCATTCGGGACACTGAAGCTTTCTTT. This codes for CASRRIRDTEAFF.

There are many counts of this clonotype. The CDR3 sequence: CASPIDSLGGSNQPQHF. The CDR3 DNA follows: TGTGCCAGCCCCATTGATTCTTTGGGGGGTAGCAATCAGCCCCAGCATTTT. V and J are TRBV7-8 and TRBJ1-5; a possible D gene is TRBD1 (5 bases). The CDR3 loop spans 17 amino acids. The V gene lost 8 bases and the J gene lost 0 bases, with 20 bases spanning the gap. Per germline, CDR1 SGHVS and CDR2 FQNEAQ.

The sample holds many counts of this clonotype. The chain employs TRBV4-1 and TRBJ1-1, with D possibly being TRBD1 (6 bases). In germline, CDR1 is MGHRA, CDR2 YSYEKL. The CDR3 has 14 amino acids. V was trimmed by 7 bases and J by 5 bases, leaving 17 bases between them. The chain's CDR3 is CASTSARGRTEAFF. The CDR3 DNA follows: TGCGCCAGCACCAGTGCAAGGGGGAGAACTGAAGCTTTCTTT.

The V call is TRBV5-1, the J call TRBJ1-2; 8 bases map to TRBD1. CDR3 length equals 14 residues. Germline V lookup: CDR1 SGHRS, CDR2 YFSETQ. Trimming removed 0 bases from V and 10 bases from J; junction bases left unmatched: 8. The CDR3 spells CASSLGQGAEDYTF. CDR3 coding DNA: TGCGCCAGCAGCTTGGGTCAGGGGGCGGAAGACTACACCTTC. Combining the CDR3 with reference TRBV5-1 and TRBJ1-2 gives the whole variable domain KAGVTQTPRYLIKTRGQQVTLSCSPISGHRSVSWYQQTPGQGLQFLFEYFSETQRNKGNFPGRFSGRQFSNSRSEMNVSTLELGDSALYLCASSLGQGAEDYTFGSGTRLTVV.

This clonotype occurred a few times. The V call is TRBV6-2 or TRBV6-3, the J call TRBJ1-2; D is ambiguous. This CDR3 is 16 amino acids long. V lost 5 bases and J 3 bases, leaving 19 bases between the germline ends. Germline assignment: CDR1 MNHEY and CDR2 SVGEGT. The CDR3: CASSKPGVAGYYGYTF. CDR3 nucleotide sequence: TGTGCCAGCAGTAAACCAGGAGTTGCGGGATACTATGGCTACACCTTC.

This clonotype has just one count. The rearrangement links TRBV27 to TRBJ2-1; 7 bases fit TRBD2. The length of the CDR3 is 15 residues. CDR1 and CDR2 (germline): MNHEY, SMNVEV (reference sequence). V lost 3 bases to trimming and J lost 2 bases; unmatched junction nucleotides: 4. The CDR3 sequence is CASSFKREAYNEQFF. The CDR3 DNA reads TGTGCCAGCAGTTTTAAGCGGGAAGCCTACAATGAGCAGTTCTTC.

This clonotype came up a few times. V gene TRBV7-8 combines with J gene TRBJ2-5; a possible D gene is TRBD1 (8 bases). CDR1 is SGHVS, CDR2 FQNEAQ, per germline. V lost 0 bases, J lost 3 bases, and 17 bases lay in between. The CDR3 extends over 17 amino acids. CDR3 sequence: CASSLALGQGGKETQYF. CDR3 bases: TGTGCCAGCAGCTTAGCGCTAGGACAGGGAGGGAAAGAGACCCAGTACTTC. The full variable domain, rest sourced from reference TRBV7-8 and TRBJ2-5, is GAGVSQSPRYKVAKRGQDVALRCDPISGHVSLFWYQQALGQGPEFLTYFQNEAQLDKSGLPSDRFFAERPEGSVSTLKIQRTQQEDSAVYLCASSLALGQGGKETQYFGPGTRLLVL.

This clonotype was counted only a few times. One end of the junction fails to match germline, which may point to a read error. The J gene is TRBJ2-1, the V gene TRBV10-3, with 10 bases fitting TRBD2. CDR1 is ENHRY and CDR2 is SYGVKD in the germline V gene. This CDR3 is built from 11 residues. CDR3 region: CAISASGRRLF. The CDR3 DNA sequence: TGTGCCATCAGTGCTAGCGGGAGAAGACTCTTC.

The CDR3 loop reads CASSPRDMMNTEAFF. The CDR3 DNA sequence: TGTGCCAGCTCACCTCGCGACATGATGAACACTGAAGCTTTCTTT. V and J are TRBV18 and TRBJ1-1, with no clear D. V lost 3 bases and J lost 0, with 11 bases in between. CDR3 size: 15 residues. Germline CDR1 and CDR2: KGHSH and LQKENI.

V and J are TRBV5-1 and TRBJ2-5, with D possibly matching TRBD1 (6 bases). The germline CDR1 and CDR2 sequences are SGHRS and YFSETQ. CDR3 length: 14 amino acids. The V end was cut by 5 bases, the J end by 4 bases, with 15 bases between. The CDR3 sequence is CASRSTGRSETQYF. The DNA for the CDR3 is TGCGCCAGCAGATCCACAGGGCGCTCAGAGACCCAGTACTTC.

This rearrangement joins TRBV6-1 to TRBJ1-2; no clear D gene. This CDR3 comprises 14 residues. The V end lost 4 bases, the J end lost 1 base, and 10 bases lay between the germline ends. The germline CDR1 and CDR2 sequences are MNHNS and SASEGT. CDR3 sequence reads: CASSAQGLNYGYTF. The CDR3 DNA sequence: TGTGCCAGCAGTGCTCAAGGGCTTAACTATGGCTACACCTTC.

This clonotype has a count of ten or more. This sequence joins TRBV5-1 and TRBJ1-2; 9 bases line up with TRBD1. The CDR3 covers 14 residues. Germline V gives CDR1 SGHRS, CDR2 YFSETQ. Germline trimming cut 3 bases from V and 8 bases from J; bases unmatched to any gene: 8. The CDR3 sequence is CASSWGQGVWGYTF. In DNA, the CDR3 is TGCGCCAGCAGCTGGGGACAGGGAGTCTGGGGCTACACCTTC.

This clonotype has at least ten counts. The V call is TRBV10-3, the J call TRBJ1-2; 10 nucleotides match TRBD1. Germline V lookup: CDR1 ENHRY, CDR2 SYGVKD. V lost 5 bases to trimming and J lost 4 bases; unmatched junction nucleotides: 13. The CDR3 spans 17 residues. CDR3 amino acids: CAISPSEGTGVTYGYTF. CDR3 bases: TGTGCCATCAGTCCCTCCGAGGGGACAGGGGTTACCTATGGCTACACCTTC.

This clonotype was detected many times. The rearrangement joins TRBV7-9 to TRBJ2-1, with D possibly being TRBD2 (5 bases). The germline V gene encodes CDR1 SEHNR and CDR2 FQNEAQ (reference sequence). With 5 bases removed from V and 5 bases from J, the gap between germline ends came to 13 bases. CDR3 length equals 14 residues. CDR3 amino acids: CASSRGLLDNEQFF. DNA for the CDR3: TGTGCCAGCAGCCGCGGACTGCTAGACAATGAGCAGTTCTTC. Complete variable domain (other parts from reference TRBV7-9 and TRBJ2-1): DTGVSQNPRHKITKRGQNVTFRCDPISEHNRLYWYRQTLGQGPEFLTYFQNEAQLEKSRLLSDRFSAERPKGSFSTLEIQRTEQGDSAMYLCASSRGLLDNEQFFGPGTRLTVL.

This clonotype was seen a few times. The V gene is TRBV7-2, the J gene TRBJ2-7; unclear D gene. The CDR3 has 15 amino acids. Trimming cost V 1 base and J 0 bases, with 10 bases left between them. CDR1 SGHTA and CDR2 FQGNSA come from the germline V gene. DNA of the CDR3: TGTGCCAGCAGCTTAGTTGGCCCAGACTCCTACGAGCAGTACTTC. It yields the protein CASSLVGPDSYEQYF.

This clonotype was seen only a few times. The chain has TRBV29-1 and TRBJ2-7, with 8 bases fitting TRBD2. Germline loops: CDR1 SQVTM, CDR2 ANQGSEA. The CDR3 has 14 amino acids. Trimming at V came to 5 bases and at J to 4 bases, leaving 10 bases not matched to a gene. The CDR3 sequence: CSVRGAGGGYEQYF. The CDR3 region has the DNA TGCAGCGTTCGAGGGGCGGGAGGCGGTTACGAGCAGTACTTC.

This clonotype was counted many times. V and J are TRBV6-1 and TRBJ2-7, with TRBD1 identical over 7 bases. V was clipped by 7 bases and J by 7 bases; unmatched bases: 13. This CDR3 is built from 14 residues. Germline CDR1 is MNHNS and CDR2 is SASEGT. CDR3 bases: TGTGCCAGCACCCCAAGACTCACGACAGGGGAGCAGTACTTC. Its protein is CASTPRLTTGEQYF.

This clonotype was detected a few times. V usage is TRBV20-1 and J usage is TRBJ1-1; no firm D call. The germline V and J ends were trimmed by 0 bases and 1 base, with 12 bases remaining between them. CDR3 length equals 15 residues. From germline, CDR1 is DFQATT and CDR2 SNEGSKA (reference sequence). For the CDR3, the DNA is TGCAGTGCTAGAGATTTTTTGACTCCGAACACTGAAGCTTTCTTT. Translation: CSARDFLTPNTEAFF.

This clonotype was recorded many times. The CDR3 region has the DNA TGTGCCAGCAGCTTGGGGACGTGGGCGGGGGGGCGTAGGCAGTATTTT. It codes for CASSLGTWAGGRRQYF. The chain uses TRBV5-5 and TRBJ2-3, with 9 bases matching TRBD2. The J segment lost 11 bases and the V segment lost 0 bases, leaving 13 bases of the junction unmatched. From germline, CDR1 is SGHKS and CDR2 YYEKEE (reference sequence). The CDR3 consists of 16 residues.

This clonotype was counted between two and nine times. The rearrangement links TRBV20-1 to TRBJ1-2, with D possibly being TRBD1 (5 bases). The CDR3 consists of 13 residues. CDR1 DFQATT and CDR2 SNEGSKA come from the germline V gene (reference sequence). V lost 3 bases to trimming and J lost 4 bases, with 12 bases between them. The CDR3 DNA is TGCAGTGCTAGTGGGGGGTTCGGCTATGGCTACACCTTC. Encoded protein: CSASGGFGYGYTF.

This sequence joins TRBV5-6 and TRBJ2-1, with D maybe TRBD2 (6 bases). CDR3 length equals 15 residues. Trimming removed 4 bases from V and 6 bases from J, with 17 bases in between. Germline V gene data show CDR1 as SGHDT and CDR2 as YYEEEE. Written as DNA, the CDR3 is TGTGCCAGCAGCCCCGGGAGAGGGCTCTCCAATGAGCAGTTCTTC. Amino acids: CASSPGRGLSNEQFF.

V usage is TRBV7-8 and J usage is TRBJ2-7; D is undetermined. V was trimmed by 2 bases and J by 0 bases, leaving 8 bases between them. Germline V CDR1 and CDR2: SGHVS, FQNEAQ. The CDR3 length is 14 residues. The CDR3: CASSLRRNSYEQYF. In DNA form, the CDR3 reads TGTGCCAGCAGCTTACGGCGGAACTCCTACGAGCAGTACTTC. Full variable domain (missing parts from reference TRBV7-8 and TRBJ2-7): GAGVSQSPRYKVAKRGQDVALRCDPISGHVSLFWYQQALGQGPEFLTYFQNEAQLDKSGLPSDRFFAERPEGSVSTLKIQRTQQEDSAVYLCASSLRRNSYEQYFGPGTRLTVT.

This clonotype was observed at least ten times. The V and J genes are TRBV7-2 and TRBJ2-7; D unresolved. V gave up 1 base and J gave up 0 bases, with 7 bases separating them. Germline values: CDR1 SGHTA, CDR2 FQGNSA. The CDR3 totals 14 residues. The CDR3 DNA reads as TGTGCCAGCAGCTTAGGGACGGCCTCCTACGAGCAGTACTTC. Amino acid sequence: CASSLGTASYEQYF.

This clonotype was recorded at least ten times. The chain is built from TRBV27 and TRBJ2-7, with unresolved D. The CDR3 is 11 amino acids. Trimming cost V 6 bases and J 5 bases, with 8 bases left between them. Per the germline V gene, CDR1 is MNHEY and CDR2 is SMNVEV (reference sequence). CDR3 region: CASRKNDEQYF. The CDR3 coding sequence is TGTGCCAGCAGGAAGAATGACGAGCAGTACTTC.

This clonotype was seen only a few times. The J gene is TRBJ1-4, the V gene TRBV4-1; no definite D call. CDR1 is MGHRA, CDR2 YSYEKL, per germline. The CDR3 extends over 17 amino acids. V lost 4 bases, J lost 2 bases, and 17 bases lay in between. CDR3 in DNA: TGCGCCAGCAGCCTGATTAGGGTCCCCACTACTAATGAAAAACTGTTTTTT. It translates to CASSLIRVPTTNEKLFF.

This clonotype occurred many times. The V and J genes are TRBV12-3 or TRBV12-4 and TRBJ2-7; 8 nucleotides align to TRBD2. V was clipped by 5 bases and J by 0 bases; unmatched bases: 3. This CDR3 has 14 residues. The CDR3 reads CASSPGGASYEQYF. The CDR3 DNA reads TGTGCCAGCAGTCCCGGGGGGGCCTCCTACGAGCAGTACTTC.